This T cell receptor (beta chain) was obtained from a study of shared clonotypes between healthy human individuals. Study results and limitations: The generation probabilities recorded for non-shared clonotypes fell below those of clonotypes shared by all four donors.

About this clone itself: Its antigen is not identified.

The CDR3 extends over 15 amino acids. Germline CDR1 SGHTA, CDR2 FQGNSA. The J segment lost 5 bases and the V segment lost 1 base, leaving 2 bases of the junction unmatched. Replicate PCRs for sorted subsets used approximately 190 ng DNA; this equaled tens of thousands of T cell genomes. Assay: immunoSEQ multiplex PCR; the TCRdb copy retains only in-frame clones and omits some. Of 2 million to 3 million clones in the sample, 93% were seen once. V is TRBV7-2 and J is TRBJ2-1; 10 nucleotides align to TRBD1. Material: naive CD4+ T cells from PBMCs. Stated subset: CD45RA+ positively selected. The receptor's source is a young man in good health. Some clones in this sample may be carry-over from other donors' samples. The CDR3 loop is CASSLDGTGDNEQFF. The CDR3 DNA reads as TGTGCCAGCAGCTTAGACGGGACAGGGGACAATGAGCAGTTCTTC.